This is a list of T cell receptor beta chains from one sample in a study of regulatory T cells in long-lasting Graves disease. TCRdb reanalysed the multiplex PCR reads using MiXCR and keeps one entry per CDR3 protein. The data contain 400,000 to 500,000 distinct CDR3 sequences, about 20% of them singletons. The sample consisted of peripheral blood mononuclear cells (PBMCs), taken when the disease was refractory, from a patient treated with antithyroid drugs. All receptors derive from a female donor with Graves disease. CDR3s include the opening cysteine and the closing phenylalanine or tryptophan. D genes are given only for firm matches. Not every row has a clone size; where given, it reads once, few, many or a size class.

few TRBJ2-5 . TRBV29-1 TGCAGCGTTGATGGCGGCCGCCTGTACTTC CSVDGGRLYF
few TRBJ2-7 TRBD1 TRBV19 TGTGCCAGTAGTATAGGACAGGGTTCCTACGAGCAGTACTTC CASSIGQGSYEQYF
many TRBJ1-5 . TRBV28 TGTGCCAGCAGTCCCGTTCGGGGGAACAATCAGCCCCAGCATTTT CASSPVRGNNQPQHF
. TRBJ1-1 . TRBV30 TGTGCCTGGAGAACAGAGTTTGAAGCTTTCTTT CAWRTEFEAFF
many TRBJ2-7 . TRBV28 TGTGCCAGCAGGGGAGCCGGACTCCTCTGGTACGAGCAGTACTTC CASRGAGLLWYEQYF
. TRBJ2-1 TRBD1 TRBV3-1 TGTGCCAGCAGCCGATACCGGGACAGCGACAATGAGCAGTTCTTC CASSRYRDSDNEQFF
many TRBJ1-5 . TRBV12-5 TGTGCTAGTGGTTCGTCGAATAGCAATCAGCCCCAGCATTTT CASGSSNSNQPQHF
many TRBJ2-5 TRBD2 TRBV20-1 TGCAGTGCTAGCGGACTAGCGGCACAAGAGACCCAGTACTTC CSASGLAAQETQYF
few TRBJ2-1 TRBD1 TRBV12-3/TRBV12-4 TGTGCCAGCAGTCCAGGGGGCTCCTACAATGAGCAGTTCTTC CASSPGGSYNEQFF
few TRBJ2-4 . TRBV19 TGTGCCAGTAGTATGGCAAGGGGCGCGTTACGCATTCAGTACTTC CASSMARGALRIQYF
few TRBJ1-4 . TRBV7-6 TGTGCCAGCATCCCGGACAGCAATGAAAAACTGTTTTTT CASIPDSNEKLFF
many TRBJ2-5 . TRBV18 TGTGCCAGCTCACGGGTAGGAGACCAAGAGACCCAGTACTTC CASSRVGDQETQYF
few TRBJ2-7 . TRBV4-2 TGTGCCAGCAGCCAAGCCCGGGGATCGGAATACGAGCAGTACTTC CASSQARGSEYEQYF
. TRBJ2-2 . TRBV6-1 TGTGCCAGCAGCCGCAGGGGTTCGGGCACCGGGGAGCTGTTTTTT CASSRRGSGTGELFF
. TRBJ1-4 . TRBV5-5 TGTGCCAGCAGCTCGGTCGGGGGTGAAAAACTGTTTTTT CASSSVGGEKLFF
many TRBJ1-5 . TRBV10-3 TGTGCCATCAGTGAGGCAGGTAACAATCAGCCCCAGCATTTT CAISEAGNNQPQHF
. TRBJ2-7 TRBD2 TRBV27 TGTGCCAGCAGTTTAAAGCGGGAGGGGACCTACGAGCAGTACTTC CASSLKREGTYEQYF
. TRBJ2-7 . TRBV27 TGTGCCAGCAGTCCCCTAGGGGCGCCGAGATACGAGCAGTACTTC CASSPLGAPRYEQYF
few TRBJ2-5 . TRBV6-5 TGTGCCAGCAGTTACTCAGGGGGGCGGGAGGAGACCCAGTACTTC CASSYSGGREETQYF
many TRBJ2-7 TRBD1 TRBV7-9 TGTGCCAGCAATACAGGGGACTACGAGCAGTACTTC CASNTGDYEQYF
many TRBJ2-7 TRBD1 TRBV11-2 TGCGCCAGCAGCTTTACAGGGGACTACGAGCAGTACTTC CASSFTGDYEQYF
many TRBJ2-5 . TRBV28 TGTGCCAGCAGTTTGTCCGGGTACCAAGAGACCCAGTACTTC CASSLSGYQETQYF
. TRBJ2-7 TRBD2 TRBV19 TGTGCCAGTAGTATAGACCGGGGGGACGAGCAGTACTTC CASSIDRGDEQYF
many TRBJ1-2 . TRBV28 TGTGCCAGCAGTTTCTGGGGTGGTGGCTATGGCTACACCTTC CASSFWGGGYGYTF
. TRBJ2-7 . TRBV18 TGTGCCAGCTCACCGAGCACAGGGACCCACTCCTACGAGCAGTACTTC CASSPSTGTHSYEQYF
many TRBJ1-5 . TRBV10-1 TGCGCCAGCACGGATACCTCCGGAACTCAGCCCCAGCATTTT CASTDTSGTQPQHF
. TRBJ2-7 . TRBV11-2 TGTGCCAGCAGCTCGTCCAGGGCCCCCTACGAGCAGTACTTC CASSSSRAPYEQYF
. TRBJ2-7 . TRBV7-3 TGTGCCAGCAGCTCCGACTACTCTACCTACGAGCAGTACTTC CASSSDYSTYEQYF
few TRBJ2-7 . TRBV20-1 TGCAGTGCTCTACCTAGCTGGAGCTCCTACGAGCAGTACTTC CSALPSWSSYEQYF
few TRBJ2-3 . TRBV24-1 TGTGCCACCAGTGATTGGGGTCCGAACACAGATACGCAGTATTTT CATSDWGPNTDTQYF
many TRBJ1-1 . TRBV11-2 TGTGCCAGCAGCCAGGGTTACGGGGGAAAGAACACTGAAGCTTTCTTT CASSQGYGGKNTEAFF
. TRBJ2-7 . TRBV6-2/TRBV6-3 TGTGCCAGCATTGGAGACTACGAGCAGTACTTC CASIGDYEQYF
. TRBJ2-7 TRBD2 TRBV28 TGTGCCAGCAGCTTACGTAGGACTAGCGGGAGTAGCTACGAGCAGTACTTC CASSLRRTSGSSYEQYF
. TRBJ2-3 TRBD2 TRBV6-1 TGTGCCAGCAGCGGGAGGGCCTCAAGAAGCACAGATACGCAGTATTTT CASSGRASRSTDTQYF
many TRBJ2-5 . TRBV29-1 TGCAGCGTTGAAGTTAGAGAGACCCAGTACTTC CSVEVRETQYF
many TRBJ2-7 TRBD2 TRBV29-1 TGCAGCGTTGATCTAGCGGGAACCTACGAGCAGTACTTC CSVDLAGTYEQYF
. TRBJ1-1 TRBD1 TRBV6-2/TRBV6-3 TGTGCCAGCATAAGACTCGAGGGGGCCGGGCTTCGTGAAGCTTTCTTT CASIRLEGAGLREAFF
. TRBJ1-1 . TRBV6-2/TRBV6-3 TGTGCCAGCACCATGGACATCATGGACACTGAAGCTTTCTTT CASTMDIMDTEAFF
. TRBJ2-7 . TRBV15 TGTGCCACCAGCAGCGGGGGCGAATGGGACTACGAGCAGTACTTC CATSSGGEWDYEQYF
many TRBJ2-5 . TRBV2 TGTGCCAGCAGTGACCTGATCGGCTTGTACCAAGAGACCCAGTACTTC CASSDLIGLYQETQYF
. TRBJ2-1 TRBD2 TRBV7-3 TGTGCCAGCAGCGTCAGCGGGGGCCTGAGGGACAATGAGCAGTTCTTC CASSVSGGLRDNEQFF
many TRBJ1-2 TRBD1 TRBV5-1 TGCGCCAGCAGCTTCTTGACAGGGAGGGAAGGCTACACCTTC CASSFLTGREGYTF
. TRBJ2-2 TRBD2 TRBV27 TGTGCCAGCAGTCCCCCAGCTAGCGGGAACACCGGGGAGCTGTTTTTT CASSPPASGNTGELFF
few TRBJ1-5 . TRBV19 TGTGCCAGTAGTATCGCCAGGGCCTCAAATCAGCCCCAGCATTTT CASSIARASNQPQHF
many TRBJ1-6 . TRBV2 TGTGCCAGCAGGATGTCCCGCCCAGGCGTAATTTCACCCCTCCACTTT CASRMSRPGVISPLHF
many TRBJ1-1 . TRBV29-1 TGCAGCGTTGAAGTCCCAAAGGGGCTGAACACTGAAGCTTTCTTT CSVEVPKGLNTEAFF
. TRBJ1-5 TRBD1 TRBV28 TGTGCCAGCAGGTGGACAGGAAAGCCCCAGCATTTT CASRWTGKPQHF
. TRBJ1-6 . TRBV30 TGTGCCTGGAGTGGATGGGACGGACATTCACCCCTCCACTTT CAWSGWDGHSPLHF
. TRBJ2-6 . TRBV3-1 TGTGCCAGCAGCCAAGTACAGCGCTCTGGGGCCAACGTCCTGACTTTC CASSQVQRSGANVLTF
few TRBJ1-5 . TRBV10-1 TGCGCCAGCAGTGAGACGAAAGGAAGAAATAGGAGCAATCAGCCCCAGCATTTT CASSETKGRNRSNQPQHF
few TRBJ2-1 TRBD2 TRBV2 TGTGCCAGCAGTGATGGGACTAGTCGTTTTGAGCAGTTCTTC CASSDGTSRFEQFF
. TRBJ2-2 . TRBV3-1 TGTGTCAGCAGACCCAATACAGGAATAGGCACCGGGGAGCTGTTTTTT CVSRPNTGIGTGELFF